Reported below is one TCR beta chain. The data originate from a study of blood T cell repertoires in COVID-19. Study-level background: The samples span acute and convalescent COVID-19 from the United States, Italy and Spain. From T cells, B-cell-depleted T cells, or PBMCs came the material, which was cDNA or gDNA.

The germline CDR1 and CDR2 sequences are PRHDT and FYEKMQ (reference sequence). J was trimmed by 8 bases and V by 5 bases; bases with no gene match: 9. The CDR3 sequence is 15 residues long. Assay used: immunoSEQ multiplex PCR; TCRdb lists only in-frame clones, some missing. The data contain some 76,000 clones, about nine tenths of them singletons. Sequenced input: peripheral blood. The TCR was taken from a young woman with acute or convalescent COVID-19. The chain recombines TRBV13 with TRBJ1-4; 9 bases agree with TRBD1. The DNA of the CDR3 is TGTGCCAGCAGCACCAGACAGGGGGTGAACGAAAAACTGTTTTTT. This encodes CASSTRQGVNEKLFF.